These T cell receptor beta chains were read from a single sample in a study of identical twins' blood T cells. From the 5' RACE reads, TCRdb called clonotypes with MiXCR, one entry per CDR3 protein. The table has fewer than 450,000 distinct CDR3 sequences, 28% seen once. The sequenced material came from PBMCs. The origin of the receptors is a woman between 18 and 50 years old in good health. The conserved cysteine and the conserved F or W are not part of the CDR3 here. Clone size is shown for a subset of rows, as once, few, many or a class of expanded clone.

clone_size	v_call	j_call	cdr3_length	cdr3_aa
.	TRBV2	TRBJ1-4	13	ASREPGQGFEKLF
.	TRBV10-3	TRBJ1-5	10	ATGQGGQPQH
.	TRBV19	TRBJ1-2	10	ASGTVPYGYT
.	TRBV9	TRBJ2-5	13	ASSVRASIREAQY
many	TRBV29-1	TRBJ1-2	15	SVGPLTQAPNNYGYT
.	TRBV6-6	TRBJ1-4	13	ASDIDRDRMKGLF
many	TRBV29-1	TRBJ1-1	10	SARQLNTEAF
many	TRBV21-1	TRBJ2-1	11	ASMGRLNNEQF
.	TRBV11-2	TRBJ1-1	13	ASSLVNRPWAEAF
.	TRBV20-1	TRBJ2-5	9	SGWGQETQY
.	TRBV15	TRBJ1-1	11	ATSRDGRNEAF
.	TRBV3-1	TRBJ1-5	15	ASTSFRDRNSNQPQH
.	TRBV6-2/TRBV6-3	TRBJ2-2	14	ASRTLLGDITGELF
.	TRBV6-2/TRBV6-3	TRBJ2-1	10	ASRDTYNEQF
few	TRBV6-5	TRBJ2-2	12	ASTKDRNTGELF
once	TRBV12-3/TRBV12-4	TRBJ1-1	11	ASSARGGDEAF